This T cell receptor (beta chain) stems from a study of blood T cell repertoires in COVID-19. Study information: Acute and convalescent COVID-19 specimens originated in the United States, Italy and Spain. The analysed material was cDNA or gDNA that came from T cells, B-cell-depleted T cells, or PBMCs.

A note on this clone: The junction departs from the called germline gene at one end, perhaps through a read error.

Germline CDR1 is SGHDN and CDR2 is FVKESK. The CDR3 totals 13 residues. Authors' processing steps: Amplification of reference gene primers was used by the study to estimate nucleated cell counts. The method was immunoSEQ multiplex PCR; TCRdb's version includes in-frame clones alone and lacks a portion of them. V and J calls and clone size come straight from that table; D and trimming were deduced from the DNA. The sample has about 89,000 clones; more than 65% are singletons. The sample comprised peripheral blood. The chain couples TRBV14 to TRBJ1-2; 8 bases align to TRBD1. This clonotype originated in a woman aged 80 or older with acute or convalescent COVID-19. CDR3 sequence: CASSQGGQEIVIF. The CDR3 nucleotides read TGTGCCAGCAGCCAAGGGGGACAGGAAATAGTAATCTTC.